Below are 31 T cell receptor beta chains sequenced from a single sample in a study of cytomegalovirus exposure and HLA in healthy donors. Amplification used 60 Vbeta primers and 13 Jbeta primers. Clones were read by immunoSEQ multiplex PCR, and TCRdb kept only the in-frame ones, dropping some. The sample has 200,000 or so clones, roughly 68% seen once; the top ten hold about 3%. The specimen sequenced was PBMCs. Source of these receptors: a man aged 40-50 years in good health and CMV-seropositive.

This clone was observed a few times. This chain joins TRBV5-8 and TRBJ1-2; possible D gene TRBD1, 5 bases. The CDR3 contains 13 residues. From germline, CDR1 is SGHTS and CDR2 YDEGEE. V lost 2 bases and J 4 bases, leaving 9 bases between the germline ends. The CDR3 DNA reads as TGTGCCAGCAGCTTACAGGAAAGCTATGGCTACACCTTC. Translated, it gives CASSLQESYGYTF.

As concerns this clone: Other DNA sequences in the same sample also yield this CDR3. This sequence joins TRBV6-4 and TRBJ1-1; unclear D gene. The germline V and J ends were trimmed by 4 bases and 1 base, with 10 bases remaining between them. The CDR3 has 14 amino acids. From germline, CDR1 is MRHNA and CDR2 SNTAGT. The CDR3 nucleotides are TGTGCCAGCAGTGCCTCTCCCGGGAACACTGAAGCTTTCTTT. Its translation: CASSASPGNTEAFF.

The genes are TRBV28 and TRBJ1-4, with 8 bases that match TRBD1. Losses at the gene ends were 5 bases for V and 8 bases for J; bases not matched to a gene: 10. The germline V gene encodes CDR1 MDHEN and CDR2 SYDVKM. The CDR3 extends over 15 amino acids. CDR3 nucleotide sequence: TGTGCCAGCAGTACCAGGACAGGGTTGGGCGAAAAACTGTTTTTT. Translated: CASSTRTGLGEKLFF.

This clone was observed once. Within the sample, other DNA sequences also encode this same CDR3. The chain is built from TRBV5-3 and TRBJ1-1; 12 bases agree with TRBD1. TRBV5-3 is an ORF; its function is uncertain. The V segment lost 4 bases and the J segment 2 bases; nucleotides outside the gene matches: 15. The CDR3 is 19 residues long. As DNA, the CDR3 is TGTGCCAGAAGCCCTCAGGGACAGGGGGCTTGGGGCCTCAACACTGAAGCTTTCTTT. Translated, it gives CARSPQGQGAWGLNTEAFF.

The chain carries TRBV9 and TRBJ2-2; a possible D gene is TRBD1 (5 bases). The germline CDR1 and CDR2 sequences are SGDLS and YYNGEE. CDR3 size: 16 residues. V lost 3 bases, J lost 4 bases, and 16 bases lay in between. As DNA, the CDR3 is TGTGCCAGCAGCGACTCAATAGGGGCCCCCACCGGGGAGCTGTTTTTT. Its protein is CASSDSIGAPTGELFF. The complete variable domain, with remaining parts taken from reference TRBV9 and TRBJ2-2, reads DSGVTQTPKHLITATGQRVTLRCSPRSGDLSVYWYQQSLDQGLQFLIQYYNGEERAKGNILERFSAQQFPDLHSELNLSSLELGDSALYFCASSDSIGAPTGELFFGEGSRLTVL.

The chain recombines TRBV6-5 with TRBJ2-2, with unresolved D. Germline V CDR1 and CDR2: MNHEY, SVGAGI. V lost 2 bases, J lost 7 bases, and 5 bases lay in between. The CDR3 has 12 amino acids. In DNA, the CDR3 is TGTGCCAGCAGTTACCTAAACGGGGAGCTGTTTTTT. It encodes CASSYLNGELFF.

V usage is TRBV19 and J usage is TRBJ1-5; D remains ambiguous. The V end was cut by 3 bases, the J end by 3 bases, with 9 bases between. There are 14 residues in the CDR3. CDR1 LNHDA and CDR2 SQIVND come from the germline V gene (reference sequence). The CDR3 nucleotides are TGTGCCAGTAGTATGGCCACGTCCAATCAGCCCCAGCATTTT. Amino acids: CASSMATSNQPQHF.

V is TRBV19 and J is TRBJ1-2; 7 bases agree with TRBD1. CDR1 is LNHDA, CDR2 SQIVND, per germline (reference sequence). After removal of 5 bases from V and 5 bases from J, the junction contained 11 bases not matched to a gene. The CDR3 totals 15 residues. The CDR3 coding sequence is TGTGCCAGTAGTTCCTTCGGGACAGCACTTTATGGCTACACCTTC. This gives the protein CASSSFGTALYGYTF.

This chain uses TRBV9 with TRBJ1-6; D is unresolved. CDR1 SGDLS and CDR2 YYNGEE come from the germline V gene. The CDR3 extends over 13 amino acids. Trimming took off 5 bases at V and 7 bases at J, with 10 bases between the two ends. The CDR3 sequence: CASSRTQNSPLHF. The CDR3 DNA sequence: TGTGCCAGCAGTAGAACCCAAAATTCACCCCTCCACTTT. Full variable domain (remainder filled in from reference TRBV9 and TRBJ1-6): DSGVTQTPKHLITATGQRVTLRCSPRSGDLSVYWYQQSLDQGLQFLIQYYNGEERAKGNILERFSAQQFPDLHSELNLSSLELGDSALYFCASSRTQNSPLHFGNGTRLTVT.

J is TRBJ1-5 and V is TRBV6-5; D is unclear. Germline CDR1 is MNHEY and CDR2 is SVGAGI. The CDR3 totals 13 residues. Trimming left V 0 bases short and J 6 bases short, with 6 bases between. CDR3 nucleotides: TGTGCCAGCAGTTACTCTCGGGGTCAGCCCCAGCATTTT. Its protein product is CASSYSRGQPQHF.

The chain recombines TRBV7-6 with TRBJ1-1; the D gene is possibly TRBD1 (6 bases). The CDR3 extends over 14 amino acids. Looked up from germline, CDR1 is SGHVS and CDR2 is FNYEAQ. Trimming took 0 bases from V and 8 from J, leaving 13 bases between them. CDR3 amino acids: CASSLASTGTEAFF. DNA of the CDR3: TGTGCCAGCAGCTTAGCCTCCACAGGGACCGAAGCTTTCTTT.

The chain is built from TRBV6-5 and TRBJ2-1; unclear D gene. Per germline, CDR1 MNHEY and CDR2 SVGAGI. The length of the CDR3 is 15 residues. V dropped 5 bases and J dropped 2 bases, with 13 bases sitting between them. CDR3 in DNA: TGTGCCAGCAGTCTCTCCGTAGTAACCTACAATGAGCAGTTCTTC. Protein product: CASSLSVVTYNEQFF.

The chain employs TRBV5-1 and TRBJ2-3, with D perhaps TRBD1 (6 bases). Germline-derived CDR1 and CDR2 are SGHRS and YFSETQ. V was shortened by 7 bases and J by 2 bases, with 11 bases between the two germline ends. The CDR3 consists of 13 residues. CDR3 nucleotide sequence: TGCGCCAGCTCCGGGACACTCACAGATACGCAGTATTTT. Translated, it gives CASSGTLTDTQYF.

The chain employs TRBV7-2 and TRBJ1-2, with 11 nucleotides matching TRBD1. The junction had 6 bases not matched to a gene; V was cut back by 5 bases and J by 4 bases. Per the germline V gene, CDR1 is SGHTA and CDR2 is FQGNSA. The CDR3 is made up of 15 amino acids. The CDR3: CASSPGQGVGYGYTF. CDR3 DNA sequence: TGTGCCAGCAGCCCGGGACAGGGGGTCGGCTATGGCTACACCTTC. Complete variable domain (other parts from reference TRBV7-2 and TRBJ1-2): GAGVSQSPSNKVTEKGKDVELRCDPISGHTALYWYRQSLGQGLEFLIYFQGNSAPDKSGLPSDRFSAERTGGSVSTLTIQRTQQEDSAVYLCASSPGQGVGYGYTFGSGTRLTVV.

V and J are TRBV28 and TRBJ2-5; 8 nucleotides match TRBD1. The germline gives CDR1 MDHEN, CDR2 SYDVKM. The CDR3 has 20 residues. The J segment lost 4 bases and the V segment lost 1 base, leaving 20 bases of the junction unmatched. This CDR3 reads CASSLFLSDRDRVTRETQYF. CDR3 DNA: TGTGCCAGCAGTTTATTCTTATCGGACAGGGATCGGGTTACAAGAGAGACCCAGTACTTC.

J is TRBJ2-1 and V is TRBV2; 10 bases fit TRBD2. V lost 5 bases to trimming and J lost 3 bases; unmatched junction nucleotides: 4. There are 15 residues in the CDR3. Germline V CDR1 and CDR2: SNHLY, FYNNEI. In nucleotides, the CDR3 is TGTGCCAGCAGTTATAGCGGGGGGAACTACAATGAGCAGTTCTTC. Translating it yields CASSYSGGNYNEQFF.

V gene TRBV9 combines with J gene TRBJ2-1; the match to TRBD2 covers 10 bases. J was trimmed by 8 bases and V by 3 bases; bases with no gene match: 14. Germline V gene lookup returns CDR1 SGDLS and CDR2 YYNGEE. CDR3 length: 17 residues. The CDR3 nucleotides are TGTGCCAGCAGCGGGAGGAGCGGGGGGGCTGAGGGTGATGAGCAGTTCTTC. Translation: CASSGRSGGAEGDEQFF.

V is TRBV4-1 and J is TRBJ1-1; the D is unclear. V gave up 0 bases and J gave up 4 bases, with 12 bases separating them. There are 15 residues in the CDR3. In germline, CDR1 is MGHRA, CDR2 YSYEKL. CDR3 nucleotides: TGCGCCAGCAGCCAAGAACAAGGCGCGGGCACTGAAGCTTTCTTT. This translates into CASSQEQGAGTEAFF.

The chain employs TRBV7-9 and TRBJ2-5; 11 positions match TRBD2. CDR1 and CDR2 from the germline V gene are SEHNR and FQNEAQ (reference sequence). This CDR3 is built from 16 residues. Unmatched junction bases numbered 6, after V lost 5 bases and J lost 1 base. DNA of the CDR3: TGTGCCAGCAGCAGAACTAGCGGGGGCATCCAAGAGACCCAGTACTTC. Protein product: CASSRTSGGIQETQYF.

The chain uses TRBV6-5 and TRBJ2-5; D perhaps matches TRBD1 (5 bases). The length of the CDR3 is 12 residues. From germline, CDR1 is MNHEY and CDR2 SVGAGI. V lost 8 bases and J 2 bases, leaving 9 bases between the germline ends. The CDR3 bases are TGTGCCAGCGGGGCGAATCAAGAGACCCAGTACTTC. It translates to CASGANQETQYF.

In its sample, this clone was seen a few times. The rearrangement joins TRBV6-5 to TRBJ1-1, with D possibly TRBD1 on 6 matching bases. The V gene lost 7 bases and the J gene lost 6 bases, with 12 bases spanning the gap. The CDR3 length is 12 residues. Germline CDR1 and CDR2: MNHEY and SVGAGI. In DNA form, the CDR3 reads TGTGCCAGCATGCAGGGGTCAGCTGAAGCTTTCTTT. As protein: CASMQGSAEAFF.

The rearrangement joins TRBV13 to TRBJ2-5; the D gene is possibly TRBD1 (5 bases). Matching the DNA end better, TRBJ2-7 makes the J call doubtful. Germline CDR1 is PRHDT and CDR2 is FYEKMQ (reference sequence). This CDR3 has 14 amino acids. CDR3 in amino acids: CASSLGRVSYEQYF. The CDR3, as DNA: TGTGCCAGCAGCTTAGGCAGGGTCTCCTACGAGCAGTACTTC.

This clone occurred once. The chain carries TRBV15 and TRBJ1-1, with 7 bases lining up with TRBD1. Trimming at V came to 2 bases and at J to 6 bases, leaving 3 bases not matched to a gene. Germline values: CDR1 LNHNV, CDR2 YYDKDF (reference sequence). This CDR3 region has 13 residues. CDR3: CATSRQGVSEAFF. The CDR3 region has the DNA TGTGCCACCAGCAGACAGGGGGTCTCTGAAGCTTTCTTT.

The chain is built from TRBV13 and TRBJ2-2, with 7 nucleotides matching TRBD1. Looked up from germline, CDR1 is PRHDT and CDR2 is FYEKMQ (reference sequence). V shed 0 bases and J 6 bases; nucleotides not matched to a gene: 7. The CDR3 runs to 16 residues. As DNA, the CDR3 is TGTGCCAGCAGCTTAGGACTAGGGGGCGAGGCCGGGGAGCTGTTTTTT. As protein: CASSLGLGGEAGELFF.

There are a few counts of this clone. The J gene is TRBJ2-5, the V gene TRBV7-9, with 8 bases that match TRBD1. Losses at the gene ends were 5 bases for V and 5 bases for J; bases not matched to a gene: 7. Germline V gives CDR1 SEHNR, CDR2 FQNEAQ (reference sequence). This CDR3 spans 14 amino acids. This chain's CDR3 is CASSPDRAGETQYF. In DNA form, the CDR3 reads TGTGCCAGCAGCCCGGACAGGGCAGGGGAGACCCAGTACTTC.

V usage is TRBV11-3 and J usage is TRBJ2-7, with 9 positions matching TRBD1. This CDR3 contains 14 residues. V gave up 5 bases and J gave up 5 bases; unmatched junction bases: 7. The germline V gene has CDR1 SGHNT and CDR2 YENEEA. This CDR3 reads CASSHRDRANEQYF. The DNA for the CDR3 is TGTGCCAGCAGCCACCGGGACAGGGCCAACGAGCAGTACTTC.

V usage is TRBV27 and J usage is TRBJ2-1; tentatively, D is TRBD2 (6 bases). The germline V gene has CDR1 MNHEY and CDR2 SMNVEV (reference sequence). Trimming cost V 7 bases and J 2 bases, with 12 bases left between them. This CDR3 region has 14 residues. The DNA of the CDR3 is TGTGCCAGCACCCCCAGCGGGCCCTACAATGAGCAGTTCTTC. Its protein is CASTPSGPYNEQFF.

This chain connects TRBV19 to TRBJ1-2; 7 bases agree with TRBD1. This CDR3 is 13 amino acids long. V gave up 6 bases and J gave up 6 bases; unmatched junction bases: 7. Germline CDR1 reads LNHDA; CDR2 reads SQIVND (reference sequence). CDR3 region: CASSMTGTHGYTF. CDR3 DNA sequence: TGTGCCAGTAGCATGACAGGGACCCATGGCTACACCTTC.

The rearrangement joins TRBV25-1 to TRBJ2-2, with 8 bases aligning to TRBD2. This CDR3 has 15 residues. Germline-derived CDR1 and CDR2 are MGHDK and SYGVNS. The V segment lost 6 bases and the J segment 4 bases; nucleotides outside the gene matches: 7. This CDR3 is CASSRELAGTGELFF. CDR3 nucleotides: TGTGCCAGCAGCCGGGAGCTAGCGGGCACCGGGGAGCTGTTTTTT.

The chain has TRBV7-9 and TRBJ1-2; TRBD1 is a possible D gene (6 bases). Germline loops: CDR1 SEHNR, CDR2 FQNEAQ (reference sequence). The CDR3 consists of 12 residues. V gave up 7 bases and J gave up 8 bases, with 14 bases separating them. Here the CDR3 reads CASTGGPRGYTF. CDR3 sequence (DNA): TGTGCCAGCACCGGGGGGCCTCGGGGCTACACCTTC.

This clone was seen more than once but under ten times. This CDR3 reads CASSLMGIEGPPQYF. Here the CDR3 DNA reads TGTGCCAGCAGCTTGATGGGTATCGAGGGCCCCCCGCAGTATTTT. The V and J genes are TRBV5-4 and TRBJ2-3, with D perhaps matching TRBD2 (5 bases). CDR3 length equals 15 residues. Per the germline V gene, CDR1 is SGHNT and CDR2 is YYREEE (reference sequence). Between the trimmed V and J ends, which lost 1 base and 10 bases, there was a span of 19 bases.